Below, 10 T cell receptor beta chains from the same sample are listed, as sequenced in a study of blood T cell repertoires in COVID-19. Generated by immunoSEQ multiplex PCR, the TCRdb table keeps only in-frame clones and is missing some. The top ten hold around a tenth of the sample, which has 100,000 to 150,000 clones, about nine tenths seen once. Sequencing used peripheral blood. Source of these receptors: a man aged 50 to 60 with acute or convalescent COVID-19.

The chain employs TRBV4-1 and TRBJ2-7, with 10 nucleotides matching TRBD1. The CDR3 is 15 amino acids. Germline loops: CDR1 MGHRA, CDR2 YSYEKL. Trimming cost V 4 bases and J 6 bases; bases outside gene matches: 9. CDR3 coding DNA: TGCGCCAGCAGCCTCCGGGACAGGGGTTTAGGCGAGCAGTACTTC. Protein sequence: CASSLRDRGLGEQYF.

This chain uses TRBV6-1 with TRBJ1-5, with D possibly being TRBD1 (5 bases). CDR1 MNHNS and CDR2 SASEGT come from the germline V gene. The CDR3 is made up of 16 amino acids. Trimming shortened V by 2 bases and J by 1 base, and 12 bases separated the two germline ends. The CDR3, as DNA: TGTGCCAGCAGTGAAATGGTGGCAGGGAGCAATCAGCCCCAGCATTTT. This sequence encodes CASSEMVAGSNQPQHF.

The chain joins TRBV6-1 to TRBJ1-3; tentative D call: TRBD1 (6 bases). V lost 2 bases, J lost 0 bases, and 8 bases lay in between. Germline CDR1 reads MNHNS; CDR2 reads SASEGT. The CDR3 extends over 15 amino acids. CDR3 in amino acids: CASSEQGLSGNTIYF. CDR3 sequence (DNA): TGTGCCAGCAGTGAACAGGGGCTCTCTGGAAACACCATATATTTT.

This chain joins TRBV7-2 and TRBJ1-1, with unresolved D. Germline V gene data show CDR1 as SGHTA and CDR2 as FQGNSA. The CDR3 totals 14 residues. The V and J ends lost 2 bases and 0 bases respectively, with 7 bases between them. The CDR3 coding sequence is TGTGCCAGCAGCTTATACCAGATGAACACTGAAGCTTTCTTT. Residues: CASSLYQMNTEAFF.

The chain links TRBV7-9 to TRBJ1-3; no definite D call. There are 14 residues in the CDR3. The germline V gene encodes CDR1 SEHNR and CDR2 FQNEAQ (reference sequence). V was clipped by 3 bases and J by 4 bases, with 10 bases between them. The CDR3, as DNA: TGTGCCAGCAGCTTCCTCTACGAAGGAAACACCATATATTTT. It specifies CASSFLYEGNTIYF.

J is TRBJ1-6 and V is TRBV6-6, with D hard to call. V was clipped by 5 bases and J by 5 bases, with 10 bases between them. Germline CDR1 is MNHNY and CDR2 is SVGAGI (reference sequence). The CDR3 is made up of 14 amino acids. This CDR3 reads CASSPEVHNSPLHF. DNA of the CDR3: TGTGCCAGCAGTCCCGAGGTACATAATTCACCCCTCCACTTT.

The chain employs TRBV3-1 (or the pseudogene TRBV3-2) and TRBJ1-1; D unclear. V shed 0 bases and J shed 0 bases, with 8 bases lying between them. This CDR3 comprises 15 residues. Germline-derived CDR1 and CDR2 are LGHDT and YNNKEL (reference sequence). The CDR3 is CASSQDRGVNTEAFF. The DNA of the CDR3 is TGTGCCAGCAGCCAAGATCGGGGAGTGAACACTGAAGCTTTCTTT.

The chain recombines TRBV5-4 with TRBJ1-2, with 11 bases aligning to TRBD1. The V gene end was trimmed by 4 bases and the J gene end by 5 bases; junction bases not matched to a gene: 4. The CDR3 is 14 residues long. Germline CDR1 and CDR2: SGHNT and YYREEE (reference sequence). DNA for the CDR3: TGTGCCAGCAGCGTGGACAGGGGGCTTTATGGCTACACCTTC. It codes for CASSVDRGLYGYTF.

To note about this clone: A read error may account for a junction end that differs from germline. The V gene is TRBV7-7, the J gene TRBJ1-1, with TRBD1 matching over 7 bases. There are 15 residues in the CDR3. The germline V gene encodes CDR1 SSHAT and CDR2 FNYEAQ (reference sequence). The CDR3 DNA reads as TGTGCTAGCAGCCCATCCGGGACAGCTAACACTGAAGCTTTCTTT. Protein product: CASSPSGTANTEAFF. The full variable domain, its missing parts supplied by reference TRBV7-7 and TRBJ1-1, is GAGVSQSPRYKVTKRGQDVTLRCDPISSHATLYWYQQALGQGPEFLTYFNYEAQPDKSGLPSDRFSAERPEGSISTLTIQRTEQRDSAMYRCASSPSGTANTEAFFGQGTRLTVV.

This chain joins TRBV28 and TRBJ1-3; possibly TRBD1 for D (6 bases). V lost 1 base and J lost 5, with 18 bases in between. The CDR3 contains 17 residues. The germline gives CDR1 MDHEN, CDR2 SYDVKM. The CDR3 spells CASSLSARGRLRNTIYF. The CDR3 region has the DNA TGTGCCAGCAGTTTATCGGCCAGGGGTCGACTAAGAAACACCATATATTTT.